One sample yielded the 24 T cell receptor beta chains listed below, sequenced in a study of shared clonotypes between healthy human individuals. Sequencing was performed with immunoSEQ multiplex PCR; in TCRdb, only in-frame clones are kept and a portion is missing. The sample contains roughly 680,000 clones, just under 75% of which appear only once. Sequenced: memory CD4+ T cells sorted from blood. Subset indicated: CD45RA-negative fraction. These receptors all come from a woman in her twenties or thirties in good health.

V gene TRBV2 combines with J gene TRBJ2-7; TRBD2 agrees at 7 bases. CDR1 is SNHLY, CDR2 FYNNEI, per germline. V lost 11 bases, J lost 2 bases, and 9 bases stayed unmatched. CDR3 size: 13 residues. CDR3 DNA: TGTGCCGGGAGGCGGGAGACCGCCTACGAGCAGTACTTC. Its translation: CAGRRETAYEQYF. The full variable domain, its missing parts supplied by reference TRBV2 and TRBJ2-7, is EPEVTQTPSHQVTQMGQEVILRCVPISNHLYFYWYRQILGQKVEFLVSFYNNEISEKSEIFDDQFSVERPDGSNFTLKIRSTKLEDSAMYFCAGRRETAYEQYFGPGTRLTVT.

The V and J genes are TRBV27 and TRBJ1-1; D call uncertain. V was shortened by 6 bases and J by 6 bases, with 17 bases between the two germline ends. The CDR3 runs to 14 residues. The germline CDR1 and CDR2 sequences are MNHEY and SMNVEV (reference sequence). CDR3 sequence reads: CASSPNLGRSEAFF. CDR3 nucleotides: TGTGCCAGCAGCCCTAACCTTGGGCGGTCTGAAGCTTTCTTT.

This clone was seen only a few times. For the CDR3, the DNA is TGTGCCAGCAGTCGGTCCGGGGTTAATCAGCCCCAGCATTTT. It specifies CASSRSGVNQPQHF. The chain is built from TRBV6-5 and TRBJ1-5; D remains ambiguous. CDR1 is MNHEY and CDR2 is SVGAGI in the germline V gene. V shed 5 bases and J shed 4 bases, with 12 bases lying between them. This CDR3 is 14 amino acids long.

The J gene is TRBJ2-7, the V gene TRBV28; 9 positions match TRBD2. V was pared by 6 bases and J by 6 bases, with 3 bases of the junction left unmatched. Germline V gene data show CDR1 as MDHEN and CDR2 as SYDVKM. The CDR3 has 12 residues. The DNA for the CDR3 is TGTGCCAGCAGGACAGCGGGAGGCGAGCAGTACTTC. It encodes CASRTAGGEQYF.

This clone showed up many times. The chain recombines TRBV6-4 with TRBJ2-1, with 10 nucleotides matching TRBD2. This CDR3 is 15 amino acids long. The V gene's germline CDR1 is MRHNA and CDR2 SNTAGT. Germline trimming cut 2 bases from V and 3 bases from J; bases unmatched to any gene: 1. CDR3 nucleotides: TGTGCCAGCAGTGACGCTAGCGGGAGCTACAATGAGCAGTTCTTC. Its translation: CASSDASGSYNEQFF.

The CDR3 region has the DNA TGCAGCGTTGGGGCAGCCTTAAGCTCCTACAATGAGCAGTTCTTC. Translating it yields CSVGAALSSYNEQFF. V and J are TRBV29-1 and TRBJ2-1; the D is unclear. Germline V gene sequence: CDR1 SQVTM, CDR2 ANQGSEA. Deletions cut 4 bases from V and 0 bases from J, with 13 bases between. The CDR3 runs to 15 residues.

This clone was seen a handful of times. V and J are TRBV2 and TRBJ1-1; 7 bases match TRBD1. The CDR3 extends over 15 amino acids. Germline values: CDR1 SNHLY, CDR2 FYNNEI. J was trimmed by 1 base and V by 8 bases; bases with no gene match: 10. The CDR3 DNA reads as TGTGCCAGCCAGAGGGAGGGACAGACGAACACTGAAGCTTTCTTT. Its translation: CASQREGQTNTEAFF.

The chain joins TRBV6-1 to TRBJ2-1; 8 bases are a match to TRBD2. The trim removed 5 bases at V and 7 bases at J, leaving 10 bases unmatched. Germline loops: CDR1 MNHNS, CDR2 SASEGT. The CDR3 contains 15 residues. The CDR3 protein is CASSNVGTRKNEQFF. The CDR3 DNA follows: TGTGCCAGCAGTAACGTTGGGACTAGAAAGAATGAGCAGTTCTTC.

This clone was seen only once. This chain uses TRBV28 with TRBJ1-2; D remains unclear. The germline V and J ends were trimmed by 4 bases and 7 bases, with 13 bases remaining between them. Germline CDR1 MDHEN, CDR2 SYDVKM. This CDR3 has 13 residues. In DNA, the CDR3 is TGTGCCAGCAGTTCTCAGGCGGGAAGTGGCTACACCTTC. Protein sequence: CASSSQAGSGYTF.

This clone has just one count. The chain's CDR3 is CASSQANGLAENTGELFF. In DNA, the CDR3 is TGCGCCAGCAGCCAAGCTAACGGACTAGCTGAAAACACCGGGGAGCTGTTTTTT. The V and J genes are TRBV4-1 and TRBJ2-2, with 8 bases aligning to TRBD2. This CDR3 spans 18 amino acids. V trimming: 1 base; J trimming: 2 bases; junction bases outside the gene matches: 9. CDR1 is MGHRA and CDR2 is YSYEKL in the germline V gene.

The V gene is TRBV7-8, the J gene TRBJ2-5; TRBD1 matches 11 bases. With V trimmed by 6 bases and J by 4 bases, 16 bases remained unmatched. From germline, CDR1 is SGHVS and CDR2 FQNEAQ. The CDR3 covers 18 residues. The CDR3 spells CASRSGQGAFQWTETQYF. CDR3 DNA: TGTGCCAGCAGATCCGGACAGGGGGCGTTTCAATGGACAGAGACCCAGTACTTC.

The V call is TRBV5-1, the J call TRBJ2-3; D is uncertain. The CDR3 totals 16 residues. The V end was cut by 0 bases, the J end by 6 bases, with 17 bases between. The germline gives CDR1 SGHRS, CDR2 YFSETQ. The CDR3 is CASSLAIGPAGDTQYF. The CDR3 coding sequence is TGCGCCAGCAGCTTGGCCATAGGACCCGCTGGCGATACGCAGTATTTT.

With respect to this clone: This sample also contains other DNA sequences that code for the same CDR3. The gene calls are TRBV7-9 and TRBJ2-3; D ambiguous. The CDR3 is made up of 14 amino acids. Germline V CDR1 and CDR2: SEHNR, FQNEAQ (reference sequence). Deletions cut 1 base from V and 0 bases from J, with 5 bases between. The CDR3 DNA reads TGTGCCAGCAGCTTAGAGGGAAGCACAGATACGCAGTATTTT. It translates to CASSLEGSTDTQYF.

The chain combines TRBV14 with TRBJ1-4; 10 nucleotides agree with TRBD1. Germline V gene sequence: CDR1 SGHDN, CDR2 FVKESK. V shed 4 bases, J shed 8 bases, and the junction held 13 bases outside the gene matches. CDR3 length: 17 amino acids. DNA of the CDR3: TGTGCCAGCAGCCTCTATCGGTTTGACAGGGGGCTGGAAAAACTGTTTTTT. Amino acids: CASSLYRFDRGLEKLFF.

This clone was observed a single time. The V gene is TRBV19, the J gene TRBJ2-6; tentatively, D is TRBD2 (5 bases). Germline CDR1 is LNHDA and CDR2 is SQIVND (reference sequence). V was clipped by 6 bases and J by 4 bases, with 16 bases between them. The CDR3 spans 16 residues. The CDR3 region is CASSTFGESGANVLTF. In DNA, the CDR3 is TGTGCCAGTAGCACCTTTGGGGAGTCCGGGGCCAACGTCCTGACTTTC.

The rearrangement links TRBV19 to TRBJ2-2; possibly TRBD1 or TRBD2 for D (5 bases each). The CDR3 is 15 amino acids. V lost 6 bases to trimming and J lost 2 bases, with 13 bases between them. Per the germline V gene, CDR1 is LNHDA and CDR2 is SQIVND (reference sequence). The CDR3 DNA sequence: TGTGCCAGTAGCCACGGGACGGTTAACACCGGGGAGCTGTTTTTT. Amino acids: CASSHGTVNTGELFF. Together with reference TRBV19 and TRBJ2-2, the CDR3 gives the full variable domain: DGGITQSPKYLFRKEGQNVTLSCEQNLNHDAMYWYRQDPGQGLRLIYYSQIVNDFQKGDIAEGYSVSREKKESFPLTVTSAQKNPTAFYLCASSHGTVNTGELFFGEGSRLTVL.

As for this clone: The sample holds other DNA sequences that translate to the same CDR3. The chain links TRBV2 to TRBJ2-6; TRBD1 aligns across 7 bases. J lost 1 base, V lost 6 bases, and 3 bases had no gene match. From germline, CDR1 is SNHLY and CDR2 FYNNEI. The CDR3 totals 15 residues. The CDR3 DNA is TGTGCCAGCAGCGACAGGGATTCTGGGGCCAACGTCCTGACTTTC. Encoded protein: CASSDRDSGANVLTF.

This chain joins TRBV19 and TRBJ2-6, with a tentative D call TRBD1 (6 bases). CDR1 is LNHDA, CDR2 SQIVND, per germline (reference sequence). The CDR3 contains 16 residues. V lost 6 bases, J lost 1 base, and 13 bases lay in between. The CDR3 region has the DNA TGTGCCAGTAGATGGGGGCAGACTTCTGGGGCCAACGTCCTGACTTTC. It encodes CASRWGQTSGANVLTF.

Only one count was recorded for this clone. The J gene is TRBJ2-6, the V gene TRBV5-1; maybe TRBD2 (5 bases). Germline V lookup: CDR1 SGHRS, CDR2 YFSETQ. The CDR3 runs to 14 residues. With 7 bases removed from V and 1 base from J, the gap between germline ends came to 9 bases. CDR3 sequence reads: CASSPGSGANVLTF. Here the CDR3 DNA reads TGCGCCAGCTCCCCGGGGTCTGGGGCCAACGTCCTGACTTTC.

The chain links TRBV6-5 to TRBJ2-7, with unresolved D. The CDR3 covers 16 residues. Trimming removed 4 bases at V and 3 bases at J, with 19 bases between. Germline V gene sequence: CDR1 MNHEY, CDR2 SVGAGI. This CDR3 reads CASSSLSGRRNYEQYF. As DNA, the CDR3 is TGTGCCAGCAGTTCCCTATCCGGGCGGAGAAACTACGAGCAGTACTTC.

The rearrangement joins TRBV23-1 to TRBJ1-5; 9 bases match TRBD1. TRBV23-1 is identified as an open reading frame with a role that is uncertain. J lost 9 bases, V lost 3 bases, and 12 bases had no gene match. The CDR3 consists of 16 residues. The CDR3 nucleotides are TGCGCCAGCAGTCACCGGACAGGGGACTTTGGTACGCCCCAGCATTTT. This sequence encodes CASSHRTGDFGTPQHF.

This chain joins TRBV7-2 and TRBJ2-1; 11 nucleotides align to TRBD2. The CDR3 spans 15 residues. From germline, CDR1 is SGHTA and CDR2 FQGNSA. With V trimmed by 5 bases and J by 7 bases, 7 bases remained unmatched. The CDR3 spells CASSLRLAGNNEQFF. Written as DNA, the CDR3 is TGTGCCAGCAGCCTGAGACTAGCGGGAAATAATGAGCAGTTCTTC.

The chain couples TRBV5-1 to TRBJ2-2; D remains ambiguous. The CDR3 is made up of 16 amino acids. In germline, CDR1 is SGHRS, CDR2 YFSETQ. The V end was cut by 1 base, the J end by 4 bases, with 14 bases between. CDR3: CASSLLLDLATGELFF. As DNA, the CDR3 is TGCGCCAGCAGCTTGTTACTTGATTTAGCCACCGGGGAGCTGTTTTTT.

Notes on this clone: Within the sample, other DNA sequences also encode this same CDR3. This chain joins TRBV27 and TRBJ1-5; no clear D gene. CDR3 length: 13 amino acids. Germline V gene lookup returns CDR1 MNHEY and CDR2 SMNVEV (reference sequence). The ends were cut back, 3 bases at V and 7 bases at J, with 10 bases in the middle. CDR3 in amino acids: CASSFREGQPQHF. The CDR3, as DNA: TGTGCCAGCAGTTTTCGGGAAGGGCAGCCCCAGCATTTT.